One sample yielded the 19 T cell receptor beta chains listed below, sequenced in a study of blood T cell repertoires in COVID-19. Here immunoSEQ multiplex PCR was the method, and the copy in TCRdb shows in-frame clones only, minus some. This table has 150,000 to 200,000 clones, around 86% appearing once. The sequenced sample consisted of peripheral blood. All receptors derive from a woman between 65 and 79 years old with COVID-19, enrolled during active disease.

The rearrangement uses TRBV7-9 and TRBJ2-1; 9 bases are a match to TRBD2. Germline-derived CDR1 and CDR2 are SEHNR and FQNEAQ (reference sequence). Trimming at V came to 8 bases and at J to 8 bases, leaving 16 bases not matched to a gene. This CDR3 comprises 16 residues. The CDR3 spells CASASRSGGRAHEQFF. Written as DNA, the CDR3 is TGTGCCAGCGCCTCTCGTTCTGGCGGGAGGGCCCATGAGCAGTTCTTC.

Only a few counts were recorded for this clone. V gene TRBV3-1 (or the pseudogene TRBV3-2) combines with J gene TRBJ1-2; no clear D. CDR1 is LGHDT, CDR2 YNNKEL, per germline (reference sequence). V was pared by 1 base and J by 8 bases, with 5 bases between. This CDR3 has 11 residues. The CDR3 DNA sequence: TGTGCCAGCAGCCAAGGAGAGGGCTACACCTTC. The encoded protein is CASSQGEGYTF.

The J gene is TRBJ2-2, the V gene TRBV5-1; 8 bases line up with TRBD1. Unmatched junction bases numbered 6, after V lost 0 bases and J lost 5 bases. The germline V gene has CDR1 SGHRS and CDR2 YFSETQ. CDR3 length equals 16 residues. The CDR3 nucleotides read TGCGCCAGCAGCTTGGACAGGGGGAAACGAACCGGGGAGCTGTTTTTT. Protein product: CASSLDRGKRTGELFF.

The chain employs TRBV27 and TRBJ2-1; D is perhaps TRBD1 (6 bases). The CDR3 has 15 amino acids. CDR1 and CDR2 from the germline V gene are MNHEY and SMNVEV (reference sequence). The V end was cut by 7 bases, the J end by 1 base, with 14 bases between. CDR3 in amino acids: CASKSLGASYNEQFF. The CDR3 bases are TGTGCCAGCAAATCGTTGGGGGCGTCCTACAATGAGCAGTTCTTC.

The chain joins TRBV2 to TRBJ2-2; the match to TRBD2 covers 14 bases. The CDR3 loop spans 16 amino acids. Germline assignment: CDR1 SNHLY and CDR2 FYNNEI. Trimming took 7 bases from V and 6 from J; bases not matched to a gene: 7. This CDR3 reads CASNGGTSGSAGELFF. The CDR3, as DNA: TGTGCCAGCAACGGAGGGACTAGCGGGAGTGCCGGGGAGCTGTTTTTT.

CDR3: CASSFLHTDTQYF. CDR3 in DNA: TGTGCCAGCAGTTTCTTACACACAGATACGCAGTATTTT. The chain couples TRBV12-3 or TRBV12-4 to TRBJ2-3; D uncertain. V was cut by 3 bases and J by 2 bases, with 6 bases left in between. This CDR3 spans 13 amino acids.

In its sample, this clone was seen a few times. The gene calls are TRBV5-4 and TRBJ2-5, with D possibly matching TRBD1 (5 bases). The germline V gene has CDR1 SGHNT and CDR2 YYREEE (reference sequence). This CDR3 has 15 amino acids. The ends were cut back, 1 base at V and 1 base at J, with 11 bases in the middle. CDR3 loop: CASSLPGQGQETQYF. In DNA form, the CDR3 reads TGTGCCAGCAGCTTGCCCGGGCAGGGCCAAGAGACCCAGTACTTC.

This sequence joins TRBV28 and TRBJ1-2, with D hard to call. V lost 3 bases to trimming and J lost 7 bases, with 9 bases between them. Germline V gives CDR1 MDHEN, CDR2 SYDVKM. This CDR3 region has 12 residues. The CDR3 bases are TGTGCCAGCAGTTTCGGTCCCCGTGGCTACACCTTC. This translates into CASSFGPRGYTF.

V gene TRBV9 combines with J gene TRBJ2-3; TRBD2 matches 14 bases. Looked up from germline, CDR1 is SGDLS and CDR2 is YYNGEE. V dropped 4 bases and J dropped 0; count of bases not matched to a gene: 10. The CDR3 sequence is 19 residues long. The CDR3, as DNA: TGTGCCAGCAGCTCGCCCGGGACTAGCGGGAGCTCCAGCACAGATACGCAGTATTTT. Encoded protein: CASSSPGTSGSSSTDTQYF.

The V call is TRBV18, the J call TRBJ2-7; 7 bases align to TRBD1. Unmatched junction bases numbered 15, after V lost 2 bases and J lost 5 bases. The CDR3 is 17 residues long. CDR1 is KGHSH, CDR2 LQKENI, per germline. The CDR3 region has the DNA TGTGCCAGCTCACCAATATTCTCACAGGGGCGGTTGAACGAGCAGTACTTC. This codes for CASSPIFSQGRLNEQYF.

For the CDR3, the DNA is TGTGCCAGCAGAAGGGGCTACGAGCAGTACTTC. Translation: CASRRGYEQYF. The chain has TRBV5-6 and TRBJ2-7; D is perhaps TRBD1 (5 bases). The CDR3 totals 11 residues. Per germline, CDR1 SGHDT and CDR2 YYEEEE. Deletions cut 5 bases from V and 3 bases from J, with 6 bases between.

The chain employs TRBV6-1 and TRBJ1-5; a weak D match, TRBD1 (5 bases). CDR1 and CDR2 from the germline V gene are MNHNS and SASEGT. V dropped 6 bases and J dropped 5 bases, with 14 bases sitting between them. CDR3 size: 14 residues. This chain's CDR3 is CASRGTDVYQPQHF. In DNA, the CDR3 is TGTGCCAGCAGGGGGACTGACGTGTATCAGCCCCAGCATTTT.

V and J are TRBV9 and TRBJ2-7; D gene ambiguous. V was shortened by 9 bases and J by 0 bases, with 16 bases between the two germline ends. The CDR3 is made up of 14 amino acids. Per germline, CDR1 SGDLS and CDR2 YYNGEE. CDR3 nucleotides: TGTGCCACCAGACTTCTCCACTCCTCCTACGAGCAGTACTTC. Amino acids: CATRLLHSSYEQYF.

The CDR3 bases are TGCAGTGCTAGTACAGGGGAAGGTTCACCCCTCCACTTT. It is translated as CSASTGEGSPLHF. J is TRBJ1-6 and V is TRBV20-1; 7 bases fit TRBD1. Germline trimming cut 3 bases from V and 9 bases from J; bases unmatched to any gene: 5. Germline lookup yields CDR1 DFQATT and CDR2 SNEGSKA (reference sequence). The CDR3 covers 13 residues.

The chain carries TRBV10-3 and TRBJ1-5; 8 nucleotides line up with TRBD1. The CDR3 is made up of 14 amino acids. V lost 3 bases to trimming and J lost 7 bases; unmatched junction nucleotides: 5. From germline, CDR1 is ENHRY and CDR2 SYGVKD. The CDR3 bases are TGTGCCATCAGTGACCAGGGGGCCCACCAGCCCCAGCATTTT. Its protein product is CAISDQGAHQPQHF.

The J gene is TRBJ2-7, the V gene TRBV9; 9 positions match TRBD1. The CDR3 is 15 amino acids. Germline lookup yields CDR1 SGDLS and CDR2 YYNGEE. V was clipped by 2 bases and J by 6 bases; unmatched bases: 9. The CDR3, as DNA: TGTGCCAGCAGCGTGAAAACAGGGGGCTTCTGCGAGCAGTACTTC. Amino acids: CASSVKTGGFCEQYF.

V usage is TRBV5-3 and J usage is TRBJ2-4; 14 bases fit TRBD2. TRBV5-3 is an open reading frame, and its role is uncertain. J gave up 0 bases and V 0 bases, and 8 bases lay outside the gene matches. The CDR3 covers 20 residues. This CDR3 is CARSLAKTSGRVIAKNIQYF. In DNA, the CDR3 is TGTGCCAGAAGCTTGGCCAAGACTAGCGGGAGGGTCATAGCCAAAAACATTCAGTACTTC.

The CDR3 DNA is TGTGCCAGTAGTATCGACTTAAGCCAGCCCCAGCATTTT. Translation gives CASSIDLSQPQHF. The chain employs TRBV19 and TRBJ1-5; no clear D. Deletions cut 3 bases from V and 7 bases from J, with 10 bases between. Looked up from germline, CDR1 is LNHDA and CDR2 is SQIVND (reference sequence). This CDR3 is 13 amino acids long. The full variable domain, rest sourced from reference TRBV19 and TRBJ1-5, is DGGITQSPKYLFRKEGQNVTLSCEQNLNHDAMYWYRQDPGQGLRLIYYSQIVNDFQKGDIAEGYSVSREKKESFPLTVTSAQKNPTAFYLCASSIDLSQPQHFGDGTRLSIL.

This sequence joins TRBV7-2 and TRBJ1-2; D perhaps matches TRBD1 (5 bases). The CDR3 runs 16 residues. Germline V gene data show CDR1 as SGHTA and CDR2 as FQGNSA. The V end was cut by 1 base, the J end by 0 bases, with 12 bases between. The CDR3 bases are TGTGCCAGCAGCTTAGTTCCAGGGAACTCTAACTATGGCTACACCTTC. This translates into CASSLVPGNSNYGYTF.